The 13 T cell receptor beta chains presented below share a single source sample, sequenced in a study of T cells expressing NK-cell markers. TCRdb re-called the 5' RACE reads and gives one entry per CDR3 protein, without DNA. The sample includes about 260,000 distinct CDR3 sequences. The sequencing input was blood T cells: a sorted CD56 or NKG2C T cell subset, CD4+ or CD8+ T cells, or bulk PBMC T cells (not recorded which). The receptors come from a woman aged 18-70 years in good health.

The chain has TRBV5-5 and TRBJ1-5; TCRdb designates TRBD1, a call that cannot be tested without DNA. In germline, CDR1 is SGHKS, CDR2 YYEKEE (reference sequence). This CDR3 is 15 amino acids long. The chain's CDR3 is CASSLAAPPSEPQHF. Complete variable domain (other parts from reference TRBV5-5 and TRBJ1-5): DAGVTQSPTHLIKTRGQQVTLRCSPISGHKSVSWYQQVLGQGPQFIFQYYEKEERGRGNFPDRFSARQFPNYSSELNVNALLLGDSALYLCASSLAAPPSEPQHFGDGTRLSIL.

This chain links TRBV12-3 or TRBV12-4 with TRBJ2-2. The CDR3 length is 15 residues. CDR3 region: CASSPHRADTGELFF.

The V gene is TRBV6-1, the J gene TRBJ1-2; TCRdb gives TRBD1 as the D gene, but with no DNA this cannot be confirmed. The CDR3 covers 14 residues. In germline, CDR1 is MNHNS, CDR2 SASEGT. The CDR3 protein is CASSEAQGNYGYTF.

V is TRBV24-1 and J is TRBJ2-3; TCRdb gives TRBD2 as the D gene, but with no DNA this cannot be confirmed. The CDR3 is 15 residues long. Germline assignment: CDR1 KGHDR and CDR2 SFDVKD. The CDR3 loop reads CATSSSLVSTDTQYF.

CDR3 amino acids: CSNGARETQYF. V gene TRBV20-1 combines with J gene TRBJ2-5; TCRdb's D call of TRBD1 is untestable without DNA. From germline, CDR1 is DFQATT and CDR2 SNEGSKA (reference sequence). This CDR3 is built from 11 residues.

The chain links TRBV7-2 to TRBJ2-3; the D call of TRBD1 rests on TCRdb alone, since no DNA is present to check it. This CDR3 region has 16 residues. The germline CDR1 and CDR2 sequences are SGHTA and FQGNSA. CDR3: CASSLMAGASTDTQYF.

V and J are TRBV12-3 or TRBV12-4 and TRBJ2-1; TCRdb picks TRBD1, but there is no DNA to check that call. This CDR3 comprises 15 residues. This CDR3 reads CASRPRGGLPGEQFF.

J is TRBJ1-6 and V is TRBV3-1. The CDR3 is 13 residues long. CDR1 LGHDT and CDR2 YNNKEL come from the germline V gene (reference sequence). The CDR3 reads CASSGSGNSPLHF.

This chain joins TRBV11-2 and TRBJ1-3. The V gene's germline CDR1 is SGHAT and CDR2 FQNNGV. The CDR3 spans 15 residues. CDR3 sequence: CASSLVQGSGNTIYF.

This chain links TRBV20-1 with TRBJ1-1; TCRdb returns TRBD1, unconfirmable since there is no DNA. Germline CDR1 is DFQATT and CDR2 is SNEGSKA (reference sequence). CDR3 size: 15 residues. The CDR3 spells CSALGGGRGNTEAFF.

The chain couples TRBV11-2 to TRBJ2-4. CDR3 length equals 14 residues. In germline, CDR1 is SGHAT, CDR2 FQNNGV. The CDR3 loop reads CASSGLLAKNIQYF.

This rearrangement joins TRBV29-1 to TRBJ2-3; TCRdb selects TRBD1, and the lack of DNA leaves this call unchecked. CDR1 and CDR2 (germline): SQVTM, ANQGSEA. This CDR3 region has 17 residues. CDR3 in amino acids: CSVEAGTAINIPDTQYF.

This chain links TRBV7-2 with TRBJ2-1; TCRdb's assignment of TRBD2 cannot be checked, as there is no DNA. CDR1 SGHTA and CDR2 FQGNSA come from the germline V gene. The CDR3 is 16 amino acids. CDR3 sequence: CASRDRLAGVYNEQFF.